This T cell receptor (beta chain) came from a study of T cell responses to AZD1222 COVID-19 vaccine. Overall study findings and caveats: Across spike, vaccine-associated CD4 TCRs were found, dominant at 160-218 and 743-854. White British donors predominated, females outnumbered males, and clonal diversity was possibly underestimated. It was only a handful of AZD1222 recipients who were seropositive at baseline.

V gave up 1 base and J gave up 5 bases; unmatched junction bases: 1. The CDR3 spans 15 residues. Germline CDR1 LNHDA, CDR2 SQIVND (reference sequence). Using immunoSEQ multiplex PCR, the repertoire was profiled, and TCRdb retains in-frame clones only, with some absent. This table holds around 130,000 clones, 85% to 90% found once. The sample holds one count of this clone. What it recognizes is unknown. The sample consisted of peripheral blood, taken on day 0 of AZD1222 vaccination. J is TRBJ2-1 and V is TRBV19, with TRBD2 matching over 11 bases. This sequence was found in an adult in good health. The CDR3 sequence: CASSIVAGGNNEQFF. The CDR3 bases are TGTGCCAGTAGTATAGTAGCGGGGGGGAACAATGAGCAGTTCTTC.